The 2 T cell receptor beta chains listed next were all sequenced from one sample in a study of T cell repertoires in cytomegalovirus infection. MiXCR, run by TCRdb on the reads, gives a single entry per CDR3 protein. The sample lists 300,000 to 450,000 distinct CDR3 sequences; about a sixth were seen once. The specimen sequenced was PBMCs. The source of these receptors is a human donor in good health (CMV status not recorded). Some clones in this sample may be carry-over from other donors' samples.

The J gene is TRBJ2-1, the V gene TRBV7-9, with 8 bases aligning to TRBD2. Germline V lookup: CDR1 SEHNR, CDR2 FQNEAQ (reference sequence). The CDR3 length is 15 residues. Trimming removed 0 bases from V and 4 bases from J; junction bases left unmatched: 2. The CDR3 coding sequence is TGTGCCAGCAGCTTAGCTAGCGGGGTGTACAATGAGCAGTTCTTC. Amino acid sequence: CASSLASGVYNEQFF.

V and J are TRBV19 and TRBJ1-2, with D unclear. CDR1 LNHDA and CDR2 SQIVND come from the germline V gene (reference sequence). Trimming pared 10 bases from V and 4 bases from J, leaving 10 bases between. This CDR3 comprises 11 residues. CDR3 sequence: CANLQFYGYTF. CDR3 DNA sequence: TGTGCCAACCTACAGTTCTATGGCTACACCTTC. Full variable domain (outside the CDR3, taken from reference TRBV19 and TRBJ1-2): DGGITQSPKYLFRKEGQNVTLSCEQNLNHDAMYWYRQDPGQGLRLIYYSQIVNDFQKGDIAEGYSVSREKKESFPLTVTSAQKNPTAFYLCANLQFYGYTFGSGTRLTVV.